This paragraph reports one T cell receptor (beta chain). This specimen comes from a study of blood T cell repertoires in COVID-19. Some clones are missing from TCRdb's copy, which holds only in-frame ones; the method was immunoSEQ multiplex PCR. The top ten hold around a tenth of the sample, which has around 30,000 clones, 75% to 90% seen once. The CDR3 spans 12 residues. Trimming cost V 4 bases and J 6 bases, with 10 bases left between them. The origin of this receptor is a man aged 55 to 69 with acute or convalescent COVID-19. Material for sequencing was peripheral blood. This rearrangement joins TRBV23-1 to TRBJ2-7; D is possibly TRBD2 (5 bases). TRBV23-1 is annotated as an ORF whose role is uncertain. CDR3 DNA: TGCGCCAGCAGTCCCACGAGGGCCGAGCAGTACTTC. Its translation: CASSPTRAEQYF.